The clone carrying this T cell receptor (beta chain) was seen once. Its antigen is unidentified. The entry originates in a study of OX40 agonist ivuxolimab in advanced cancers. Some clones are missing from TCRdb's copy, which holds only in-frame ones; the method was immunoSEQ multiplex PCR. This repertoire shows 90,000 to 120,000 clones, approximately 90% found once; its top ten account for about 1.2%. Regarding the study as a whole: Some nonresponders additionally presented with little normalized T-cell clonal expansion.

Germline-derived CDR1 and CDR2 are SGHDT and YYEEEE. The CDR3 consists of 16 residues. The V and J ends lost 5 bases and 0 bases, in that order; junction bases with no gene match: 9. The V gene is TRBV5-6, the J gene TRBJ1-2, with 8 positions matching TRBD1. The TCR sequence derives from an adult with an advanced solid tumor such as melanoma, head and neck, liver or kidney cancer. This specimen was CD4+ or CD8+ T cells sorted from blood, taken in a trial of the OX40 agonist ivuxolimab. The CDR3 sequence: CASRKQGDQANYGYTF. DNA for the CDR3: TGTGCCAGCAGGAAACAGGGGGACCAGGCTAACTATGGCTACACCTTC.